This T cell receptor beta chain was obtained from a study of a mutant IDH1 vaccine in newly diagnosed glioma. At the level of the study: Of the patients given treatment, approximately 60% were male and 37.5% were female, and a mean age of about 44 years was recorded. The therapy given earlier, which was standard therapy, consisted of radiotherapy, temozolomide, or both, and most of the patients received both.

Trimming left V 3 bases short and J 3 bases short, with 12 bases between. The CDR3 sequence is 14 residues long. Germline CDR1 reads SGHRS; CDR2 reads YFSETQ. The repertoire was sequenced with immunoSEQ multiplex PCR; TCRdb's copy has only in-frame clones and lacks some. Of some 60,000 clones listed, around four fifths are singletons. The sample's time point: week 47, end of study. In every dose of vaccine, 300 ug of mutant IDH1 20-mer peptide was given alongside topical imiquimod. Regarding this clone: Its cognate antigen is unknown.

This chain links TRBV5-1 with TRBJ1-1, with D possibly matching TRBD1 (6 bases). This sequence originates from a woman aged 45 to 65 with glioma. This sample comprised PBMCs, obtained from a glioma patient whose treatment included an IDH1 peptide vaccine. The CDR3 sequence is CASSSGGQYTEAFF. Here the CDR3 DNA reads TGCGCCAGCAGCTCCGGCGGACAGTACACTGAAGCTTTCTTT.